The entry below gives a single TCR beta chain sequence along with its context. This table comes from immunoSEQ multiplex PCR, and its TCRdb copy is limited to in-frame clones, with some not included. There are roughly 300,000 clones in the sample; 73% occur only once, and about 10% lies in the top ten. CDR3 length: 11 residues. V was cut by 7 bases and J by 12 bases, with 15 bases left in between. CDR1 is LNHDA, CDR2 SQIVND, per germline (reference sequence). The data stem from a study of shared clonotypes between healthy human individuals. The specimen was memory CD4+ T cells sorted from blood. Subset noted: CD45RA-negative fraction. The gene calls are TRBV19 and TRBJ1-1, with a weak D call TRBD1 (5 bases). This TCR was sampled from a man younger than 40 in good health. CDR3 in DNA: TGTGCCAGTATCCAGGGCGGGGGATCTTTCTTT. Translation: CASIQGGGSFF. Supplemented by reference TRBV19 and TRBJ1-1, the full variable domain reads DGGITQSPKYLFRKEGQNVTLSCEQNLNHDAMYWYRQDPGQGLRLIYYSQIVNDFQKGDIAEGYSVSREKKESFPLTVTSAQKNPTAFYLCASIQGGGSFFGQGTRLTVV.